Following are 18 T cell receptor beta chains from one sample sequenced in a study of identical twins. Via MiXCR, TCRdb re-called the 5' RACE reads, giving one row per CDR3 protein. This sample has approximately 600,000 distinct CDR3 sequences; just over 7% occur once, and the top ten carry 1.6%. This sample was also put to use in a study of yellow fever vaccine responses in identical twins.

The sequenced material came from PBMCs. Receptor source: a woman aged 18 to 35 in good health.

This clonotype was seen at least ten times. This rearrangement joins TRBV6-6 to TRBJ2-3; the D is unclear. There are 13 residues in the CDR3. Trimming pared 7 bases from V and 2 bases from J, leaving 10 bases between. Germline V gene data show CDR1 as MNHNY and CDR2 as SVGAGI (reference sequence). The CDR3 sequence: CASNAYVTDTQYF. The DNA of the CDR3 is TGTGCCAGCAACGCATATGTCACAGATACGCAGTATTTT.

There are many counts of this clonotype. The V and J genes are TRBV10-3 and TRBJ2-5; TRBD1 or TRBD2 may be the D gene (5 bases each). This CDR3 has 13 amino acids. Germline CDR1 and CDR2: ENHRY and SYGVKD. Trimming removed 3 bases at V and 1 base at J, with 6 bases between. CDR3 in DNA: TGTGCCATCAGTGAAGGGACCCAAGAGACCCAGTACTTC. This sequence encodes CAISEGTQETQYF.

The chain joins TRBV19 to TRBJ2-7, with no clear D. Trimming left V 4 bases short and J 0 bases short, with 7 bases between. The CDR3 is 13 amino acids. Germline CDR1 reads LNHDA; CDR2 reads SQIVND (reference sequence). The CDR3 DNA sequence: TGTGCCAGTAGTAAGGCCAGCTCCTACGAGCAGTACTTC. This sequence encodes CASSKASSYEQYF.

The CDR3 nucleotides read TGTGCCAGCAGCCCCCCCGGACTAGGCTCGAACACCGGGGAGCTGTTTTTT. As protein: CASSPPGLGSNTGELFF. The chain recombines TRBV7-9 with TRBJ2-2; TRBD2 matches at 7 bases. Trimming took 5 bases from V and 0 from J; bases not matched to a gene: 9. Germline lookup yields CDR1 SEHNR and CDR2 FQNEAQ (reference sequence). The CDR3 consists of 17 residues.

The sample holds a few counts of this clonotype. CDR3 coding DNA: TGTGCCAGCAGTTCCCCTCTAGCGGGAGGGGGCACAGATACGCAGTATTTT. Protein product: CASSSPLAGGGTDTQYF. This chain connects TRBV12-3 or TRBV12-4 to TRBJ2-3, with 12 bases that match TRBD2. V lost 4 bases and J lost 1; bases outside the gene matches: 6. The CDR3 is made up of 17 amino acids.

This clonotype has a count of ten or more. The rearrangement links TRBV6-1 to TRBJ2-5; no firm D call. The germline V and J ends were trimmed by 8 bases and 5 bases, with 24 bases remaining between them. CDR1 MNHNS and CDR2 SASEGT come from the germline V gene. The CDR3 length is 16 residues. CDR3 DNA sequence: TGTGCCAGCCGGAGTCCCTCAAAACCATCCGGGGAGACCCAGTACTTC. It yields the protein CASRSPSKPSGETQYF.

The V call is TRBV5-1, the J call TRBJ2-3; D remains ambiguous. Germline V gene data show CDR1 as SGHRS and CDR2 as YFSETQ. V gave up 2 bases and J gave up 4 bases, with 11 bases separating them. CDR3 size: 14 residues. The CDR3 nucleotides read TGCGCCAGCAGCTTCCGAAGTCCCCCAGATACGCAGTATTTT. Its protein is CASSFRSPPDTQYF.

This clonotype was found a few times. The V call is TRBV10-3, the J call TRBJ2-7; TRBD2 aligns across 10 bases. V lost 6 bases to trimming and J lost 4 bases; unmatched junction nucleotides: 12. The CDR3 is 16 residues long. Germline assignment: CDR1 ENHRY and CDR2 SYGVKD. The DNA of the CDR3 is TGTGCCATCAGCGATGAAATTAGCGGGAGGACATACGAGCAGTACTTC. Its protein product is CAISDEISGRTYEQYF.

The rearrangement uses TRBV12-3 or TRBV12-4 and TRBJ2-7; 9 bases fit TRBD1. V shed 5 bases and J 6 bases; nucleotides not matched to a gene: 11. The CDR3 has 15 residues. The CDR3 reads CASSVRDRVPREQYF. DNA for the CDR3: TGTGCCAGCAGTGTTCGGGACAGGGTTCCCCGCGAGCAGTACTTC.

This clonotype was recorded a few times. The rearrangement uses TRBV7-6 and TRBJ2-7; maybe TRBD1 (5 bases). CDR1 and CDR2 (germline): SGHVS, FNYEAQ. Deletions cut 1 base from V and 7 bases from J, with 17 bases between. The CDR3 has 15 residues. The CDR3 reads CASSLGGGPSQEQYF. The CDR3, as DNA: TGTGCCAGCAGCTTAGGGGGCGGCCCCTCTCAGGAGCAGTACTTC.

This clonotype was detected many times. V usage is TRBV5-1 and J usage is TRBJ2-7; TRBD1 is a possible D gene (5 bases). Germline V gene data show CDR1 as SGHRS and CDR2 as YFSETQ. Trimming took off 4 bases at V and 9 bases at J, with 20 bases between the two ends. The CDR3 runs 14 residues. The CDR3 DNA is TGCGCCAGCAGCACAGACAGCCCTAAATCGGGGCAGTACTTC. Its protein is CASSTDSPKSGQYF.

This clonotype was observed a few times. The chain joins TRBV7-6 to TRBJ2-7, with D possibly TRBD1 on 5 matching bases. Trimming removed 5 bases from V and 6 bases from J, with 14 bases in between. Per the germline V gene, CDR1 is SGHVS and CDR2 is FNYEAQ. This CDR3 contains 13 residues. The CDR3, as DNA: TGTGCCAGCAGCCACGACAGTCTGTCCGAGCAGTACTTC. Translating it yields CASSHDSLSEQYF.

The table lists this clonotype with a few counts. The rearrangement links TRBV6-2 or TRBV6-3 to TRBJ2-2, with 9 bases matching TRBD1. This CDR3 region has 21 residues. V lost 3 bases to trimming and J lost 9 bases; unmatched junction nucleotides: 26. CDR1 is MNHEY and CDR2 is SVGEGT in the germline V gene. CDR3 in amino acids: CASSYTKNTATGTGIVRELFF. CDR3 DNA: TGTGCCAGCAGTTATACAAAAAATACCGCAACCGGGACAGGGATTGTCCGGGAGCTGTTTTTT.

The sample holds many counts of this clonotype. The chain employs TRBV7-8 and TRBJ2-7, with D tentatively TRBD1 (5 bases). In germline, CDR1 is SGHVS, CDR2 FQNEAQ. Trimming took 4 bases from V and 9 from J, leaving 19 bases between them. CDR3 size: 14 residues. The CDR3: CASSSHLPRVRQYV. Written as DNA, the CDR3 is TGTGCCAGCAGCTCCCACTTGCCCAGGGTACGGCAGTACGTC.

The V gene is TRBV5-6, the J gene TRBJ2-5, with D uncertain. The CDR3 is 16 amino acids. CDR1 SGHDT and CDR2 YYEEEE come from the germline V gene. The V gene lost 4 bases and the J gene lost 1 base, with 17 bases spanning the gap. The CDR3 loop reads CASSLEDGSLQETQYF. The CDR3 bases are TGTGCCAGCAGCCTAGAGGACGGCTCCCTCCAAGAGACCCAGTACTTC.

This clonotype came up many times. The rearrangement uses TRBV2 and TRBJ2-7; TRBD1 matches at 8 bases. J gave up 3 bases and V 1 base, and 5 bases lay outside the gene matches. The CDR3 totals 15 residues. The V gene's germline CDR1 is SNHLY and CDR2 FYNNEI. CDR3 sequence: CASSEETGGNYEQYF. The CDR3 DNA is TGTGCCAGCAGTGAAGAAACAGGGGGTAACTACGAGCAGTACTTC.

This chain links TRBV3-1 with TRBJ2-2; either TRBD1 or TRBD2 may supply D (5 bases each). CDR3 length equals 13 residues. V was pared by 5 bases and J by 6 bases, with 10 bases between. Per the germline V gene, CDR1 is LGHDT and CDR2 is YNNKEL (reference sequence). The CDR3 region is CASSAGTAGELFF. CDR3 nucleotide sequence: TGTGCCAGCAGCGCCGGGACCGCCGGGGAGCTGTTTTTT.

This clonotype was observed a handful of times. V gene TRBV28 combines with J gene TRBJ2-2, with no clear D. This CDR3 contains 12 residues. CDR1 and CDR2 (germline): MDHEN, SYDVKM. Trimming pared 6 bases from V and 13 bases from J, leaving 15 bases between. The CDR3 DNA is TGTGCCAGCAGCCGCCCCCCGAATGGGCTGTTTTTT. It codes for CASSRPPNGLFF.